This T cell receptor (beta chain) derives from a study of beta chain features in type 1 diabetes. This clone was counted between two and nine times. The antigen is unknown. Based on CD45RO/CCR7/CD25/CD127/CD95/CD27, CD4+ regulatory, stem cell-like memory, naive and central memory cells were sorted. Study outcomes and limitations: Sampled from patients, naive, central memory and Treg TCRB repertoires appeared more similar than those sampled from healthy donors. Insertion counts at VDJ junctions were lower in type 1 diabetes patients, who also showed more deletions there. Patients with Type 1 diabetes showed moderately but significantly shorter TCRB CDR3s in all four CD4+ subsets.

J was trimmed by 6 bases and V by 4 bases; bases with no gene match: 15. The germline V gene encodes CDR1 MDHEN and CDR2 SYDVKM. The CDR3 consists of 16 residues. Isolated RNA was reverse transcribed in full, so expressed TCRB transcripts were sequenced. Some clones are missing from TCRdb's copy, which holds only in-frame ones; the method was immunoSEQ multiplex PCR. Counted here are more than 250,000 clones, around 15% occurring once; the ten biggest clones make up approximately 0.015%. The chain has TRBV28 and TRBJ2-7, with 7 bases identical to TRBD1. The receptor was derived from a man younger than 40 with type 1 diabetes. The sequencing sample was made of naive CD4+ T cells from blood. The CDR3, as DNA: TGTGCCAGCAGTTCACACTCCGGACAGGCCATGAGCGAGCAGTACTTC. It encodes CASSSHSGQAMSEQYF.